Listed below are T cell receptor beta chains from one sample, sequenced in a study of blood T cell repertoires in COVID-19. Using immunoSEQ multiplex PCR, the repertoire was profiled, and TCRdb retains in-frame clones only, with some absent. Seen here are about 260,000 clones, approximately 82% observed once, and the top ten hold about 4.9%. The sequencing input was peripheral blood. The receptors stem from a man aged 55 to 70 who had recovered from COVID-19. Both conserved end residues are part of each CDR3.

v_call	j_call	cdr3_aa
TRBV28	TRBJ2-7	CATTGGSYEQYF
TRBV28	TRBJ1-6	CASRLSIGNSPLHF
TRBV29-1	TRBJ2-1	CSARGLGIEQFF
TRBV6-5	TRBJ2-7	CASSPRAGGPYEQYF
TRBV14	TRBJ2-2	CASSQVRGDTGELFF
TRBV5-4	TRBJ2-1	CASSSASGRAINNEQFF
TRBV7-9	TRBJ2-5	CASSFGQGAGWETQYF
TRBV5-1	TRBJ1-4	CASSPGLLRQGVEKLFF
TRBV19	TRBJ2-5	CASSIGLAGDGETQYF
TRBV6-1	TRBJ2-2	CASSERQGTTGELFF
TRBV4-1	TRBJ2-1	CASSQELALAGEQFF
TRBV11-2	TRBJ2-2	CASSLDRTANTGELFF
TRBV27	TRBJ2-7	CASRERGVYEQYF
TRBV10-2	TRBJ2-3	CASSPLPGDSRTTDTQYF
TRBV28	TRBJ2-7	CASSSAGTGAHEQYF
TRBV2	TRBJ2-1	CASRAYNEQFF
TRBV18	TRBJ2-2	CASSPVPSGAANTGELFF
TRBV6-5	TRBJ2-3	CASSLRGSTDTQYF
TRBV4-2	TRBJ1-4	CASSQARGTNNEKLFF
TRBV10-3	TRBJ2-1	CAISGTSGRAGGEQFF
TRBV10-3	TRBJ2-3	CATRGTVSADTQYF
TRBV4-1	TRBJ2-2	CASSHSASGGRNTGELFF
TRBV28	TRBJ2-7	CASSLALGLAGGKTYEQYF
TRBV6-4	TRBJ2-3	CASSAHSGGAGTDTQYF
TRBV18	TRBJ1-2	CASSLKTETYGYTF
TRBV6-5	TRBJ1-5	CASRSGYSNQPQHF
TRBV28	TRBJ1-5	CASRTRGGQPQHF
TRBV20-1	TRBJ2-3	CSVNRGDTQYF
TRBV27	TRBJ2-5	CASSLSLRETQYF
TRBV6-5	TRBJ1-4	CASGRVTNEKLFF
TRBV5-1	TRBJ1-6	CASREDRYNSPLHF
TRBV3-1/TRBV3-2	TRBJ2-3	CASSPLSSANTDTQYF
TRBV6-2/TRBV6-3	TRBJ1-5	CASSTRTGGINQPQHF
TRBV27	TRBJ2-1	CASSPPGGWGGAKQFF
TRBV6-5	TRBJ1-1	CASSSSPVGTGAFF
TRBV6-5	TRBJ2-7	CASRQPGLDEQYF
TRBV6-5	TRBJ1-5	CASLSMQGRNQPQHF
TRBV18	TRBJ2-1	CASSPGGTGVNEQFF
TRBV6-1	TRBJ2-3	CASSEGLAGAADTQYF
TRBV20-1	TRBJ2-5	CSASFQTSSNWETQYF
TRBV18	TRBJ2-7	CASSPVQGSEQYF
TRBV5-1	TRBJ2-5	CASSPAFGRKQETQYF
TRBV24-1	TRBJ2-3	CATSDATSVSTDTQYF
TRBV11-2	TRBJ1-1	CASSLGQGNTEAFF
TRBV18	TRBJ2-7	CASSPTTQTGNPYEQYF
TRBV30	TRBJ1-2	CAWSEGGIYGYTF
TRBV11-3	TRBJ1-6	CASRRDRDSPLHF
TRBV9	TRBJ2-2	CASSVPGSPGELFF
TRBV15	TRBJ2-2	CATSRGGPGGRYTGELFF
TRBV5-4	TRBJ1-2	CASSLRQGGYTF
TRBV19	TRBJ2-7	CASSSLLAGAREQYF
TRBV9	TRBJ1-4	CASSAPGGGEKLFF
TRBV5-1	TRBJ1-6	CASSTGTGESSPLHF